The sequence of this T cell receptor beta chain was determined in a study of patients and donors after allogeneic stem cell transplantation (dated by TCRdb to the early 2020s). There are a few counts of this clonotype. What antigen it recognizes has not been identified. Base qualities are missing; no much larger clone stands one base away. Library generation was performed with RT-PCR. Sequenced on a NextSeq 550. TCRdb reprocessed the public reads (quality trimming at Q25 with fastp, clone calling with MiXCR) and kept in-frame beta chains. Each entry is one CDR3 protein sequence, shown with its most common DNA and genes. Present in this sample are about a million distinct CDR3 sequences, around 17% of which were seen just once. 5% to 7.5% of the sample is held by the ten biggest clonotypes. Based on the germline V gene (reference sequence), the CDR1 and CDR2 sequences are DFQATT and SNEGSKA. The CDR3 holds 14 amino acids from the cysteine to the phenylalanine. Just the 42-base CDR3 DNA is kept, in frame starting at base 1. V and J lose 0 bases and 2 bases, and a span of 11 bases separates them.

Sample: blood, either unsorted or a sorted T cell fraction (not recorded which). This sequence uses TRBV20-1 and TRBJ2-7; the D gene is perhaps TRBD2, on 6 matching bases. The origin of this receptor is a human donor who was either an allogeneic HSCT recipient or a stem cell or donor lymphocyte infusion donor (not recorded which). It is not recorded whose cells these are; they may come from a transplant donor. CDR3 loop: CSAREVGGAYEQYF. In nucleotides, the sequence is TGCAGTGCTAGAGAAGTGGGAGGAGCCTACGAGCAGTACTTC.